A selection of T cell receptor beta chains follows, all from one sample in a study of blood T cell repertoires in COVID-19. Produced via immunoSEQ multiplex PCR; TCRdb's table is partial and in-frame only. The data contain approximately 240,000 clones, approximately 83% of them singletons. The sequenced sample was peripheral blood. The source is a woman in her twenties or thirties who had recovered from COVID-19. The CDR3 runs from the conserved cysteine through the conserved F or W. A D gene is named only where the DNA matches it firmly. Clone size, where shown, is once, few, many, or a class for clones that have expanded.

D	V	size	J	DNA	CDR3
NA	TRBV28	NA	TRBJ2-7	TGTGCCAGCAGTTTAGGGCCCCCGGACGAGCAGTACTTC	CASSLGPPDEQYF
TRBD1	TRBV27	many	TRBJ1-2	TGTGCCAGCAGTTTACAACCAGGGGGCGGTGTAACCTTC	CASSLQPGGGVTF
TRBD1	TRBV28	NA	TRBJ2-5	TGTGCCAGCAGGATAACTGGACAGGGAACCCAGTACTTC	CASRITGQGTQYF
NA	TRBV27	NA	TRBJ2-3	TGTGCCAGCAGTTTCCGGGGGGCCCCCACAGATACGCAGTATTTT	CASSFRGAPTDTQYF
TRBD1	TRBV27	once	TRBJ1-4	TGTGCCAGCAGTTACAGGGGATTTAATGAAAAACTGTTTTTT	CASSYRGFNEKLFF
TRBD1	TRBV9	NA	TRBJ2-7	TGTGCCAGCAGCTCATCCGGGACAGCGAACTACGAGCAGTACTTC	CASSSSGTANYEQYF
NA	TRBV6-5	NA	TRBJ2-1	TGTGCCAGCAGTTCGCATACAGGGCGTCGGTGGGAGCAGTTCTTC	CASSSHTGRRWEQFF
TRBD1	TRBV6-5	NA	TRBJ2-2	TGTGCCAGCAGGGGGACAGGGTATACCGGGGAGCCGTTTTTT	CASRGTGYTGEPFF
TRBD1	TRBV10-3	NA	TRBJ2-7	TGTGCCATCAGCCTTGGGACAGTTGCCTACGAGCAGTACTTC	CAISLGTVAYEQYF
NA	TRBV5-1	NA	TRBJ1-2	TGCGCCAGCAGCTCAGCACAGGGAGCGGCTAACTATGGCTACACCTTC	CASSSAQGAANYGYTF
TRBD1	TRBV7-9	NA	TRBJ2-7	TGTGCCAGCAATAGCGACAGGGGAGGTAACTACGAGCAGTACTTC	CASNSDRGGNYEQYF
TRBD2	TRBV4-1	NA	TRBJ2-7	TGCGCCAGCAGCCAGGGGGGGGGAGCCTACGAGCAGTACTTC	CASSQGGGAYEQYF
NA	TRBV6-5	NA	TRBJ1-2	TGTGCCAGCACCTCAGGGGAATATGGTGGATATGGCTACACCTTC	CASTSGEYGGYGYTF
NA	TRBV24-1	NA	TRBJ1-5	TGTGCCACCAGTGCCAGGTTGAATCAGCCCCAGCATTTT	CATSARLNQPQHF
NA	TRBV24-1	NA	TRBJ2-1	TGTGCCACCAGTGATTTGGCCCGGGACTACAATGAGCAGTTCTTC	CATSDLARDYNEQFF
NA	TRBV6-1	NA	TRBJ2-1	TGTGCCAGCAGTGAAGGCGGACCGGGGGAGCAGTTCTTC	CASSEGGPGEQFF
NA	TRBV24-1	once	TRBJ1-2	TGTGCCACCAGTGATTTTGTATATGGCTACACCTTC	CATSDFVYGYTF
TRBD2	TRBV10-3	NA	TRBJ2-1	TGTGCCATCAGTGGGCTTGGGGTAGCGGGAGCCGAAGGGGGGCAGTTCTTC	CAISGLGVAGAEGGQFF
TRBD2	TRBV6-5	NA	TRBJ2-7	TGTGCCAGCCGGACCGGATGGCGGGAGAGGTACGAGCAGTACTTC	CASRTGWRERYEQYF
TRBD1	TRBV29-1	NA	TRBJ1-2	TGCAGCGCCGGGGACAGAGGAAGACTCAACTATGGCTACACCTTC	CSAGDRGRLNYGYTF
TRBD2	TRBV5-1	many	TRBJ2-3	TGCGCCAGCAGCTTGGCCACTAGCGGGAGCTCAGGAGATACGCAGTATTTT	CASSLATSGSSGDTQYF
NA	TRBV21-1	NA	TRBJ2-7	TGTGCCAGCAGCAAACCAGACAGGGGCCGCCCTGGTTGGGAGCAGTACTTC	CASSKPDRGRPGWEQYF
TRBD1	TRBV13	NA	TRBJ2-2	TGTGCCAGCAGCCCCCGGGACAGGCACCCCGGGGAGCTGTTTTTT	CASSPRDRHPGELFF
NA	TRBV7-3	NA	TRBJ2-1	TGTGCCAGCAGCCCAGCGGCCAGCTCCTACAATGAGCAGTTCTTC	CASSPAASSYNEQFF
NA	TRBV9	NA	TRBJ1-3	TGTGCCAGCAGCGGTCTAGGCAGAGCCGCTGGAAACACCATATATTTT	CASSGLGRAAGNTIYF
NA	TRBV28	NA	TRBJ1-1	TGTGCCAGCAGGCTTCGCGGGGGCACTGAAGCTTTCTTT	CASRLRGGTEAFF
TRBD1	TRBV4-1	NA	TRBJ2-1	TGCGCCAGCAGCTCGAGAGACAGGGGAAATGAGCAGTTCTTC	CASSSRDRGNEQFF
TRBD1	TRBV19	NA	TRBJ2-1	TGTGCCAGTAGTCTCCGGGACAGATTTTACAATGAGCAGTTCTTC	CASSLRDRFYNEQFF
TRBD1	TRBV2	NA	TRBJ1-1	TGTGCCACAAGAACTACAGGGGGCGCAGACACTGAAGCTTTCTTT	CATRTTGGADTEAFF
NA	TRBV4-2	NA	TRBJ2-3	TGTGCCAGCAGCCAAGTCCGAGGCTCTAGCACAGATACGCAGTATTTT	CASSQVRGSSTDTQYF
TRBD1	TRBV6-4	once	TRBJ1-3	TGTGCCAGCAGTCCCGCAGGGGGCTCCTGTTACTCTGGAAACACCATATATTTT	CASSPAGGSCYSGNTIYF
TRBD1	TRBV19	NA	TRBJ2-2	TGTGCCAGTAGTATAGGAAGTAGGAAGATCGGATGGGACAGCCTTAAAATGAACACCGGGGAGCTGTTTTTT	CASSIGSRKIGWDSLKMNTGELFF
NA	TRBV19	NA	TRBJ2-1	TGTGCCAGTAGCCGCCTGGCGGGGAGGTACAATGAGCAGTTCTTC	CASSRLAGRYNEQFF
TRBD2	TRBV7-9	NA	TRBJ2-1	TGTGCCAGCAGCCCACGAACCGGACTAGTGAATGAGCAGTTCTTC	CASSPRTGLVNEQFF
NA	TRBV10-2	NA	TRBJ2-7	TGCGCCACCTTCAAGGACAGTCTTGACCACGAGCAGTACTTC	CATFKDSLDHEQYF
NA	TRBV5-1	NA	TRBJ2-7	TGCGCCAGCAGCTTAGAGGGCGGTACCTACGAGCAGTACTTC	CASSLEGGTYEQYF
NA	TRBV27	NA	TRBJ1-1	TGTGCCAGCAGTTTTGCAGGAGGGGTTACTGAAGCTTTCTTT	CASSFAGGVTEAFF
NA	TRBV7-3	few	TRBJ1-6	TGTGCCAGCAGCTTAACGGGCGTCTATTCACCCCTCCACTTT	CASSLTGVYSPLHF
NA	TRBV5-4	NA	TRBJ1-1	TGTGCCAGCAGCTTTGGTACAGGGACCACTGAAGCTTTCTTT	CASSFGTGTTEAFF
NA	TRBV5-1	once	TRBJ2-7	TGCGCCAGCAGCAGAGGACAGAGCTCCTACGAGCAGTACTTC	CASSRGQSSYEQYF
NA	TRBV13	NA	TRBJ1-1	TGTGCCAGCAGCTTATCCCGGGGGGAAGCTTTCTTT	CASSLSRGEAFF
TRBD2	TRBV10-1	NA	TRBJ2-7	TGCGCCAGCAGTAAATATAGCGGGGGCGAGCAGTACTTC	CASSKYSGGEQYF
NA	TRBV5-1	NA	TRBJ2-6	TGCGCCAGCAGCTTCCACCTATACAGGACCAGCTCTGGGGCCAACGTCCTGACTTTC	CASSFHLYRTSSGANVLTF